This TCR beta chain was captured in a study of a mutant IDH1 vaccine in newly diagnosed glioma. Clones were sequenced by immunoSEQ multiplex PCR, and TCRdb holds only the in-frame ones, with some missing. This table has 30,000 to 35,000 clones, over 60% appearing once. Described time point: baseline, week 1 (first vaccination visit). Treatment here: pre-vaccination baseline after standard-of-care therapy. The CDR3 extends over 16 amino acids. Germline V gene lookup returns CDR1 SNHLY and CDR2 FYNNEI. V was pared by 7 bases and J by 5 bases, with 23 bases between. The chain is built from TRBV2 and TRBJ2-5, with D perhaps being TRBD1 or TRBD2 (5 bases each). The sequencing here drew on peripheral blood mononuclear cells (PBMCs), taken from a glioma patient treated with radiotherapy, temozolomide or both. The clonotype originates from a man aged 50-59 years with glioma. Some clones in this sample may be carry-over from other donors' samples. CDR3 sequence reads: CASIRTEGAWGETQYF. The CDR3 bases are TGTGCCAGCATTCGGACGGAAGGGGCCTGGGGGGAGACCCAGTACTTC. Full variable domain (remainder filled in from reference TRBV2 and TRBJ2-5): EPEVTQTPSHQVTQMGQEVILRCVPISNHLYFYWYRQILGQKVEFLVSFYNNEISEKSEIFDDQFSVERPDGSNFTLKIRSTKLEDSAMYFCASIRTEGAWGETQYFGPGTRLLVL.